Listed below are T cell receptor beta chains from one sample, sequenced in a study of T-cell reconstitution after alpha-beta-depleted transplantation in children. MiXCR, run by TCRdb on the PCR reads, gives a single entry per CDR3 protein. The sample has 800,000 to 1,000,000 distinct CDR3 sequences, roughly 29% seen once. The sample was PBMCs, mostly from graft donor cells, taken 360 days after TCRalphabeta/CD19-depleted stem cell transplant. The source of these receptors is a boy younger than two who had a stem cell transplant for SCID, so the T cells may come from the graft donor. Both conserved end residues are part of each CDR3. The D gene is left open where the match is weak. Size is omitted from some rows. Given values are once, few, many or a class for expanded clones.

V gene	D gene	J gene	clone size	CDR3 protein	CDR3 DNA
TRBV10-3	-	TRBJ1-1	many	CAISEWEGRTEAFF	TGTGCCATCAGTGAGTGGGAGGGACGCACTGAAGCTTTCTTT
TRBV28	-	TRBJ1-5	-	CASGEGSRQSPQHF	TGTGCCAGCGGGGAGGGGTCACGTCAGTCGCCCCAGCATTTT
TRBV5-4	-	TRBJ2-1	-	CASSLAWQGRVPYNEQFF	TGTGCCAGCAGCTTGGCCTGGCAGGGCCGGGTACCATACAATGAGCAGTTCTTC
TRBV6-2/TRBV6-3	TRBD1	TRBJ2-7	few	CASRPGGKSHEQYF	TGTGCCAGCAGACCAGGGGGCAAGAGCCACGAGCAGTACTTC
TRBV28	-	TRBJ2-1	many	CASSLPPGRGVYNEQFF	TGTGCCAGCAGTTTACCTCCGGGCAGGGGGGTATACAATGAGCAGTTCTTC
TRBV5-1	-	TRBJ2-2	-	CASTPTDMNTGELFF	TGCGCCAGCACCCCGACAGACATGAACACCGGGGAGCTGTTTTTT
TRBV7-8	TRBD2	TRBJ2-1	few	CASSLWSAGSSYNEQFF	TGTGCCAGCAGCTTATGGTCAGCGGGGTCCTCCTACAATGAGCAGTTCTTC
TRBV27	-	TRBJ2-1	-	CASSKGLPYNEQFF	TGTGCCAGCAGTAAGGGCCTACCCTACAATGAGCAGTTCTTC
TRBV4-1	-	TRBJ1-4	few	CASSPWGVANEKLFF	TGCGCCAGCAGCCCCTGGGGGGTTGCTAATGAAAAACTGTTTTTT
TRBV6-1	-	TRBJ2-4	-	CASSEGWIGWEAKNIQYF	TGTGCCAGCAGTGAAGGTTGGATTGGTTGGGAAGCCAAAAACATTCAGTACTTC
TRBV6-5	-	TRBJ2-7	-	CASSYNRAVEQYF	TGTGCCAGCAGTTATAATAGGGCAGTCGAGCAGTACTTC
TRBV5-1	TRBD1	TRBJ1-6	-	CASSLGGDRRNSPLHF	TGCGCCAGCAGCCTTGGCGGGGACAGGCGTAATTCACCCCTCCACTTT
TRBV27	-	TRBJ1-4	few	CASSLVWQGSEKLFF	TGTGCCAGCAGTTTAGTTTGGCAGGGCAGTGAAAAACTGTTTTTT
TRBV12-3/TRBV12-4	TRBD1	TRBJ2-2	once	CASSSDRGIRYTGELFF	TGTGCCAGCAGTTCAGACAGGGGGATTCGGTACACCGGGGAGCTGTTTTTT
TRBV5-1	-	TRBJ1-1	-	CASSLVMGSEAFF	TGCGCCAGCAGCTTGGTAATGGGGTCGGAAGCTTTCTTT
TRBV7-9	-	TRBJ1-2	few	CASSYEIQGSYGYTF	TGTGCCAGCAGCTATGAAATTCAGGGCAGCTATGGCTACACCTTC
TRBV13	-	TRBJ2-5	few	CASSSRRTQETQYF	TGTGCCAGCAGCTCGCGACGGACCCAAGAGACCCAGTACTTC
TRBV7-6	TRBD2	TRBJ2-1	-	CASSLVAGTSGGAGNEQFF	TGTGCCAGCAGCTTAGTTGCCGGGACTAGCGGGGGGGCCGGAAATGAGCAGTTCTTC
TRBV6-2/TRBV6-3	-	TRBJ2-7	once	CASKPTGTYEQYF	TGTGCCAGCAAGCCCACAGGGACCTACGAGCAGTACTTC
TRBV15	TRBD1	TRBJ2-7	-	CATSRLTGGSSYEQYF	TGTGCCACCAGCAGACTTACAGGGGGCAGCTCCTACGAGCAGTACTTC
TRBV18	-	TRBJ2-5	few	CASSPPYWTVQETQYF	TGTGCCAGCTCACCACCCTATTGGACAGTACAAGAGACCCAGTACTTC
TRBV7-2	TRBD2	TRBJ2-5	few	CASSLGLAGGLVETQYF	TGTGCCAGCAGCTTAGGACTAGCGGGGGGGTTGGTAGAGACCCAGTACTTC
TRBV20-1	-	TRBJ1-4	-	CSAHRAGSEKLFF	TGCAGTGCGCACAGGGCAGGGAGTGAAAAACTGTTTTTT
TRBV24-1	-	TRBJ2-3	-	CATSAGGTDTQYF	TGTGCCACCAGTGCGGGGGGCACAGATACGCAGTATTTT
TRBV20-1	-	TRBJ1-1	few	CSGGPTEAFF	TGCAGTGGTGGGCCCACTGAAGCTTTCTTT
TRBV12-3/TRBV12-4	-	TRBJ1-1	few	CASSLSQGEDEAFF	TGTGCCAGCAGTTTAAGCCAGGGAGAGGATGAAGCTTTCTTT
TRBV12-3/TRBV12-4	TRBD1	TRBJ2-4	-	CASSLNPGQQYF	TGTGCCAGCAGTTTAAACCCGGGACAGCAGTACTTC
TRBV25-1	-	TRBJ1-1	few	CASSGRAGPPNTEAFF	TGTGCCAGCAGTGGAAGAGCCGGGCCCCCAAACACTGAAGCTTTCTTT
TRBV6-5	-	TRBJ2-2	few	CASSYSASPNTGELFF	TGTGCCAGCAGTTACTCTGCATCCCCGAACACCGGGGAGCTGTTTTTT
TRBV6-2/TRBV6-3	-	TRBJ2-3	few	CASSYPLSIGVRRNTQYF	TGTGCCAGCAGTTACCCCCTGAGTATAGGGGTAAGGCGAAATACGCAGTATTTT
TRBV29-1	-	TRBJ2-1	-	CSVEDRAGSVVNEQFF	TGCAGCGTTGAAGATCGGGCGGGGTCTGTAGTTAATGAGCAGTTCTTC
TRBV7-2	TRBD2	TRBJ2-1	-	CASSQRTSGGAGEQFF	TGTGCCAGCAGCCAACGGACTAGCGGGGGGGCAGGTGAGCAGTTCTTC
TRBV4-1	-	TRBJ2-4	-	CASSQASIAKNIQYF	TGCGCCAGCAGCCAAGCGTCCATAGCCAAAAACATTCAGTACTTC
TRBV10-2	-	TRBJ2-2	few	CASSEGWSRVPGELFF	TGCGCCAGCAGTGAGGGCTGGAGCAGGGTCCCCGGGGAGCTGTTTTTT
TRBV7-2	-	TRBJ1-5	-	CASSLAGGPNNQPQHF	TGTGCCAGCAGCTTAGCGGGGGGACCTAACAATCAGCCCCAGCATTTT
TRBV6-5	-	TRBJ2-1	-	CASSYSLAVEQFF	TGTGCCAGCAGTTACTCTCTAGCAGTAGAGCAGTTCTTC
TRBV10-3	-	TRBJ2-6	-	CAISESGTDRPSGANVLTF	TGTGCCATCAGTGAGTCAGGGACCGACAGGCCCTCTGGGGCCAACGTCCTGACTTTC
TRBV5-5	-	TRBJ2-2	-	CASSLWALAPGELFF	TGTGCCAGCAGCTTGTGGGCCCTAGCCCCCGGGGAGCTGTTTTTT
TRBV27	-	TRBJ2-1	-	CASKLTGSYNEQFF	TGTGCCAGCAAACTCACAGGCTCCTACAATGAGCAGTTCTTC
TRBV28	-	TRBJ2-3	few	CASTTSTDTQYF	TGTGCCAGCACGACTAGCACAGATACGCAGTATTTT
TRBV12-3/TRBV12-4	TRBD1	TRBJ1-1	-	CASSLYGQGGILEAFF	TGTGCCAGCAGTTTATACGGACAGGGGGGTATCCTCGAAGCTTTCTTT
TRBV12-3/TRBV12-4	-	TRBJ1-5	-	CASSPRGNGNQPQHF	TGTGCCAGCAGTCCACGCGGAAATGGCAATCAGCCCCAGCATTTT
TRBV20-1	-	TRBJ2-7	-	CSARDGQRSYEQYF	TGCAGTGCTAGAGATGGACAGAGATCCTACGAGCAGTACTTC
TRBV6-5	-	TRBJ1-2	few	CASSYSRRTGGYTF	TGTGCCAGCAGTTACTCGAGAAGGACCGGAGGCTACACCTTC
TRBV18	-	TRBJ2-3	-	CASSPTPVRAGTDTQYF	TGTGCCAGCTCACCAACACCTGTCCGGGCGGGCACAGATACGCAGTATTTT
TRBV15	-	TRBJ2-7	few	CATSRGGLARQGYEQYF	TGTGCCACCAGCAGAGGGGGGTTGGCCAGGCAGGGCTACGAGCAGTACTTC
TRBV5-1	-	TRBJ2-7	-	CASRKSRTANYEQYF	TGCGCCAGCAGGAAATCAAGGACAGCTAACTACGAGCAGTACTTC
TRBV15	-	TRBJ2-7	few	CATSREEAAAYEQYF	TGTGCCACCAGCAGAGAAGAGGCAGCAGCCTACGAGCAGTACTTC
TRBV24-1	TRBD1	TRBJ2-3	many	CATGPGQGTDTQYF	TGTGCCACCGGGCCGGGACAGGGCACAGATACGCAGTATTTT
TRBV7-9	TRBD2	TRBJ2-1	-	CASSLQVTSYLDEQFF	TGTGCCAGCAGCTTACAGGTGACTAGCTATTTGGATGAGCAGTTCTTC
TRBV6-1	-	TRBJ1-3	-	CASSKGRTYSGNTIYF	TGTGCCAGCAGCAAGGGACGGACCTACTCTGGAAACACCATATATTTT
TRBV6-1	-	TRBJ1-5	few	CASSLTLSSQPQHF	TGTGCCAGCAGCCTGACATTGTCCAGTCAGCCCCAGCATTTT